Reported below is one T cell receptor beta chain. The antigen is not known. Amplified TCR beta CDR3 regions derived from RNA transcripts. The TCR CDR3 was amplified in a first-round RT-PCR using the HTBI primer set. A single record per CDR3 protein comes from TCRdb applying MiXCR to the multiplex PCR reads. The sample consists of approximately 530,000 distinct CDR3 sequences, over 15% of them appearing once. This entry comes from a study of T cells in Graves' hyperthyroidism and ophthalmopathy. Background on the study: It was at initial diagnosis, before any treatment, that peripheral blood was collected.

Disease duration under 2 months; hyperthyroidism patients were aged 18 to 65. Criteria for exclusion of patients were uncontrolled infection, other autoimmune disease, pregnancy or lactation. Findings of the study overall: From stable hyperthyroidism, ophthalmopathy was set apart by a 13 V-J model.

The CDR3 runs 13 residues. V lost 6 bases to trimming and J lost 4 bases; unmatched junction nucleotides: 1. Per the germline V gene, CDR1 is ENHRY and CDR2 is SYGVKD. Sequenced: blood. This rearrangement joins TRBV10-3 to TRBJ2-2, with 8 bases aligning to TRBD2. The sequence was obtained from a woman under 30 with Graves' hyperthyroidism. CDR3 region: CAISGGATGELFF. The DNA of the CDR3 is TGTGCCATCAGCGGGGGGGCCACCGGGGAGCTGTTTTTT.